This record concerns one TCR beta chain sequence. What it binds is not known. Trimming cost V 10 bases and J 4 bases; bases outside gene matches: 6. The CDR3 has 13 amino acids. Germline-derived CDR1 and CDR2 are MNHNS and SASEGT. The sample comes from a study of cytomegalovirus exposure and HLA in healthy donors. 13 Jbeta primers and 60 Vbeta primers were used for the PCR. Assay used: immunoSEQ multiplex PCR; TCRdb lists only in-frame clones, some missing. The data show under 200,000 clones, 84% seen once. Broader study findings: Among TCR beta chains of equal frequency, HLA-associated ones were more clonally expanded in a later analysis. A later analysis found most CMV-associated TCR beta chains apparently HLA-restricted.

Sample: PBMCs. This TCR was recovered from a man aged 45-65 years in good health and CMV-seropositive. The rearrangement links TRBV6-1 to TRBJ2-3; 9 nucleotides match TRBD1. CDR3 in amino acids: CATYRGPPDTQYF. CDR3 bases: TGTGCCACCTACAGGGGGCCCCCAGATACGCAGTATTTT.